The 23 T cell receptor beta chains reported below all come from one sample, sequenced in a study of CD8 T cells in ankylosing spondylitis. TCRdb reanalysed the 5' RACE reads using MiXCR and keeps one entry per CDR3 protein. This table holds 200,000 to 250,000 distinct CDR3 sequences, approximately 12% found once. The specimen was blood, either unsorted or a sorted T cell fraction (not recorded which). The receptor source for this set is a male donor with ankylosing spondylitis or in good health (not recorded which).

This chain joins TRBV29-1 and TRBJ2-2; TRBD2 agrees at 8 bases. Germline V lookup: CDR1 SQVTM, CDR2 ANQGSEA. This CDR3 has 15 amino acids. Unmatched junction bases numbered 6, after V lost 6 bases and J lost 0 bases. The CDR3 nucleotides are TGCAGCGTCCAAGTGGGACTAGCGAACACCGGGGAGCTGTTTTTT. Translated, it gives CSVQVGLANTGELFF.

This clonotype was observed many times. For the CDR3, the DNA is TGCAGTGCCACGAAGACAGCCTATAATTCACCCCTCCACTTT. Protein: CSATKTAYNSPLHF. The chain is built from TRBV20-1 and TRBJ1-6; D possibly corresponds to TRBD1 (5 bases). Germline CDR1 DFQATT, CDR2 SNEGSKA (reference sequence). The CDR3 contains 14 residues. The ends were cut back, 6 bases at V and 2 bases at J, with 11 bases in the middle.

The chain recombines TRBV19 with TRBJ2-3; 7 bases are shared with TRBD1. The length of the CDR3 is 14 residues. Germline V gene sequence: CDR1 LNHDA, CDR2 SQIVND (reference sequence). V dropped 7 bases and J dropped 3; count of bases not matched to a gene: 7. The CDR3 spells CASTLGQPTDTQYF. The CDR3, as DNA: TGTGCCAGTACCTTGGGACAGCCAACAGATACGCAGTATTTT.

The V call is TRBV29-1, the J call TRBJ2-1, with 8 bases lining up with TRBD2. The CDR3 totals 17 residues. V shed 8 bases, J shed 3 bases, and the junction held 18 bases outside the gene matches. In germline, CDR1 is SQVTM, CDR2 ANQGSEA. The DNA of the CDR3 is TGCAGCCCGTGGGAGGGTCCTCCCGGGACTAGCTACAATGAGCAGTTCTTC. As protein: CSPWEGPPGTSYNEQFF.

This clonotype came up many times. The V and J genes are TRBV4-2 and TRBJ2-6, with D hard to call. Germline CDR1 is LGHNA and CDR2 is YNFKEQ. This CDR3 contains 16 residues. Trimming pared 0 bases from V and 1 base from J, leaving 7 bases between. CDR3 nucleotide sequence: TGTGCCAGCAGCCAAGAGGAAGGATCTGGGGCCAACGTCCTGACTTTC. This encodes CASSQEEGSGANVLTF.

The chain uses TRBV7-2 and TRBJ2-1; the D gene is possibly TRBD2 (7 bases). V shed 3 bases and J shed 3 bases, with 18 bases lying between them. CDR1 is SGHTA, CDR2 FQGNSA, per germline. The CDR3 spans 17 residues. The CDR3 loop reads CASSLRGREMDYNEQFF. As DNA, the CDR3 is TGTGCCAGCAGCTTGCGGGGGCGGGAGATGGACTACAATGAGCAGTTCTTC.

There are many counts of this clonotype. The chain recombines TRBV5-1 with TRBJ2-1; D call uncertain. The germline CDR1 and CDR2 sequences are SGHRS and YFSETQ. V was cut by 0 bases and J by 0 bases, with 10 bases left in between. The CDR3 sequence is 16 residues long. CDR3 amino acids: CASSLEAVSSYNEQFF. Written as DNA, the CDR3 is TGCGCCAGCAGCTTGGAGGCGGTAAGCTCCTACAATGAGCAGTTCTTC.

This clonotype showed up just a few times. The chain is built from TRBV11-2 and TRBJ1-1, with 8 bases lining up with TRBD1. V dropped 5 bases and J dropped 5; count of bases not matched to a gene: 10. Germline assignment: CDR1 SGHAT and CDR2 FQNNGV. The CDR3 loop spans 15 amino acids. The CDR3: CASSRDPTGETEAFF. CDR3 DNA sequence: TGTGCCAGCAGCCGTGATCCGACAGGGGAAACTGAAGCTTTCTTT.

This clonotype was counted between two and nine times. J is TRBJ1-2 and V is TRBV29-1, with 7 bases that match TRBD1. CDR1 is SQVTM and CDR2 is ANQGSEA in the germline V gene. The CDR3 runs to 13 residues. V gave up 7 bases and J gave up 3 bases; unmatched junction bases: 8. The CDR3 loop reads CSAKQGYDYGYTF. Written as DNA, the CDR3 is TGCAGCGCCAAACAGGGGTACGACTATGGCTACACCTTC.

This clonotype was counted ten times or more. The chain joins TRBV10-3 to TRBJ1-2; weak D call: TRBD1 (6 bases). V was clipped by 6 bases and J by 7 bases, with 21 bases between them. The CDR3 has 15 residues. From germline, CDR1 is ENHRY and CDR2 SYGVKD. This CDR3 reads CAIRSPEMLQGGYTF. CDR3 nucleotides: TGTGCCATCAGATCACCGGAAATGCTACAGGGTGGCTACACCTTC.

The chain couples TRBV7-9 to TRBJ1-3; D may be TRBD1 (5 bases). From germline, CDR1 is SEHNR and CDR2 FQNEAQ (reference sequence). The CDR3 totals 15 residues. The V end lost 5 bases, the J end lost 3 bases, and 14 bases lay between the germline ends. CDR3 in DNA: TGTGCCAGCAGCCCCGGGACGGAATTTGGAAACACCATATATTTT. Protein: CASSPGTEFGNTIYF.

This clonotype was observed many times. The rearrangement links TRBV12-3 or TRBV12-4 to TRBJ2-5; TRBD1 agrees at 7 bases. CDR3 length: 14 residues. J gave up 3 bases and V 6 bases, and 7 bases lay outside the gene matches. CDR3 nucleotide sequence: TGTGCCAGCAGCCCCAGGACAGGAGAAGAGACCCAGTACTTC. It specifies CASSPRTGEETQYF.

This clonotype has a count of ten or more. The chain uses TRBV5-1 and TRBJ2-7; D is ambiguous. V lost 3 bases and J 3 bases, leaving 10 bases between the germline ends. This CDR3 contains 13 residues. Germline lookup yields CDR1 SGHRS and CDR2 YFSETQ. Here the CDR3 reads CASSYQTSYEQYF. For the CDR3, the DNA is TGCGCCAGCAGCTACCAAACCAGCTACGAGCAGTACTTC.

This clonotype was counted ten times or more. The CDR3 here is CASSGDGSINEQFF. The CDR3 nucleotides read TGTGCCAGCAGCGGTGACGGGAGTATAAATGAGCAGTTCTTC. The chain has TRBV9 and TRBJ2-1; D is possibly TRBD2 (6 bases). With 3 bases removed from V and 7 bases from J, the gap between germline ends came to 14 bases. This CDR3 contains 14 residues. From germline, CDR1 is SGDLS and CDR2 YYNGEE.

The rearrangement links TRBV20-1 to TRBJ1-1; tentatively, D is TRBD1 (6 bases). V lost 1 base to trimming and J lost 0 bases, with 9 bases between them. The CDR3 has 14 amino acids. Germline V gene sequence: CDR1 DFQATT, CDR2 SNEGSKA (reference sequence). The chain's CDR3 is CSARARGMNTEAFF. The CDR3, as DNA: TGCAGTGCTAGAGCAAGGGGGATGAACACTGAAGCTTTCTTT.

This clonotype has only a few counts. The chain combines TRBV5-5 with TRBJ2-5; D ambiguous. V shed 0 bases and J shed 4 bases, with 4 bases lying between them. The CDR3 is 12 amino acids. Germline V gene sequence: CDR1 SGHKS, CDR2 YYEKEE (reference sequence). CDR3 in amino acids: CASSLDLETQYF. CDR3 sequence (DNA): TGTGCCAGCAGCTTGGACCTAGAGACCCAGTACTTC.

This clonotype came up many times. As DNA, the CDR3 is TGTGCCAGCAGCCAGTCCCAAGAGACCCAGTACTTC. Its protein is CASSQSQETQYF. The genes are TRBV12-3 or TRBV12-4 and TRBJ2-5; D call uncertain. V was pared by 6 bases and J by 1 base, with 6 bases between. The CDR3 runs 12 residues.

This clonotype was seen repeatedly, ten times or more. The chain combines TRBV28 with TRBJ2-7, with D unresolved. This CDR3 region has 13 residues. V was clipped by 3 bases and J by 0 bases, with 6 bases between them. Germline values: CDR1 MDHEN, CDR2 SYDVKM. Here the CDR3 DNA reads TGTGCCAGCAGTTTTCTGGGCTCCTACGAGCAGTACTTC. Translating it yields CASSFLGSYEQYF.

This clonotype was recorded at least ten times. The rearrangement uses TRBV29-1 and TRBJ2-1; D not certain. The V gene's germline CDR1 is SQVTM and CDR2 ANQGSEA. The ends were cut back, 6 bases at V and 0 bases at J, with 12 bases in the middle. CDR3 size: 14 residues. The CDR3 DNA reads as TGCAGCGTCCTCATTGTAGGCTCCTACAATGAGCAGTTCTTC. Protein product: CSVLIVGSYNEQFF.

V usage is TRBV5-1 and J usage is TRBJ1-6; 7 nucleotides match TRBD1. The CDR3 consists of 14 residues. Trimming cost V 4 bases and J 4 bases; bases outside gene matches: 2. CDR1 is SGHRS and CDR2 is YFSETQ in the germline V gene. CDR3 nucleotide sequence: TGCGCCAGCAGCGGGACAGAATATAATTCACCCCTCCACTTT. Translating gives CASSGTEYNSPLHF.

This clonotype was seen a few times. This rearrangement joins TRBV6-1 to TRBJ1-1; TRBD1 matches at 7 bases. J gave up 1 base and V 7 bases, and 3 bases lay outside the gene matches. Germline lookup yields CDR1 MNHNS and CDR2 SASEGT. The CDR3 runs 13 residues. The CDR3 nucleotides are TGTGCCAGCAACAGACAGGGGAACACTGAAGCTTTCTTT. As protein: CASNRQGNTEAFF.

This chain connects TRBV20-1 to TRBJ2-2, with 10 bases matching TRBD2. Germline loops: CDR1 DFQATT, CDR2 SNEGSKA (reference sequence). J lost 5 bases, V lost 4 bases, and 10 bases had no gene match. The CDR3 is made up of 16 amino acids. The CDR3 DNA reads as TGCAGTGCTATAGGGCTAGCGGGAGTCCGAACCGGGGAGCTGTTTTTT. Its translation is CSAIGLAGVRTGELFF.

This clonotype has at least ten counts. The gene calls are TRBV12-3 or TRBV12-4 and TRBJ1-5, with a weak D call TRBD1 (5 bases). The CDR3 extends over 13 amino acids. V was trimmed by 3 bases and J by 6 bases, leaving 9 bases between them. The DNA for the CDR3 is TGTGCCAGCAGTTTCATTAGGGGTCAGCCCCAGCATTTT. This gives the protein CASSFIRGQPQHF.